Listed below are T cell receptor beta chains from one sample, sequenced in a study of neurological immune-mediated disorders. MiXCR was run by TCRdb on the 5' RACE reads, yielding one entry per CDR3 protein. The sample lists about 79,000 distinct CDR3 sequences; roughly 13% were seen once. Sequencing was performed on PBMCs. The receptors were sampled from a woman aged 45-60 years in good health. Each CDR3 is given with its conserved first and last residue. A D gene is named only where the DNA matches it firmly. Rows may omit the clone size; those that give it use once, few, many or a size class.

D gene | J gene | clone size | V gene | CDR3 DNA | CDR3 protein
. | TRBJ1-5 | few | TRBV20-1 | TGCAGTGCCCCTATTAAGCAGTTCAATCAGCCCCAGCATTTT | CSAPIKQFNQPQHF
. | TRBJ2-3 | . | TRBV10-3 | TGTGCCATCAGTGAACTAGCCGGGGGTGGTGTTTATACGCAGTATTTT | CAISELAGGGVYTQYF
TRBD1 | TRBJ2-5 | many | TRBV5-1 | TGCGCCAGCAGCGCCTGGACAGGGCGGGAAGAGACCCAGTACTTC | CASSAWTGREETQYF
TRBD1 | TRBJ2-7 | . | TRBV20-1 | TGCAGTGCCCCCCAGGGGGTAACCTACGAGCAGTACTTC | CSAPQGVTYEQYF
. | TRBJ1-4 | once | TRBV20-1 | TGCAGTGCTAGAATCCAGGGGAACAATGAAAAACTGTTTTTT | CSARIQGNNEKLFF
. | TRBJ1-2 | many | TRBV7-2 | TGTGCCAGCAGCTCCCCCCAGGGGTATGGCTACACCTTC | CASSSPQGYGYTF
. | TRBJ2-7 | many | TRBV29-1 | TGCAGCGTTGAAGGTCAGGTGGGGGACGAGCAGTACTTC | CSVEGQVGDEQYF
. | TRBJ2-7 | many | TRBV10-2 | TGCGCCAGCCGAATGTCTACACCCGGGGGATTGCAGTACTTC | CASRMSTPGGLQYF
TRBD2 | TRBJ2-1 | once | TRBV6-5 | TGTGCCAGCAGTACAGTAGCGGGATCCTACAATGAGCAGTTCTTC | CASSTVAGSYNEQFF
. | TRBJ2-1 | many | TRBV20-1 | TGCAGTGCTAGGTATTATGGGGGATACAATGAGCAGTTCTTC | CSARYYGGYNEQFF
TRBD2 | TRBJ2-1 | . | TRBV7-9 | TGTGCCAGCAGCCTAGCGGGAGGCCGCAATGAGCAGTTCTTC | CASSLAGGRNEQFF
TRBD1 | TRBJ2-6 | many | TRBV10-3 | TGTGCCATCAGTGAGACCGGGACAGGGTCTGGGGCCAACGTCCTGACTTTC | CAISETGTGSGANVLTF
TRBD1 | TRBJ2-7 | many | TRBV5-1 | TGCGCCAGCAGCATCGGACAGGCGGGCCGTGAGCAGTACTTC | CASSIGQAGREQYF
. | TRBJ2-3 | . | TRBV5-6 | TGTGCCAGCAGCTCAACCACTAGCACAGATACGCAGTATTTT | CASSSTTSTDTQYF
. | TRBJ1-5 | many | TRBV7-2 | TGTGCCAGCAGCTTAGAGCAGGGACAGCCCCAGCATTTT | CASSLEQGQPQHF
TRBD2 | TRBJ2-1 | few | TRBV6-5 | TGTGCCAGCAGTCGGGGACTAGCGGCCGCAACCTACAATGAGCAGTTCTTC | CASSRGLAAATYNEQFF
TRBD1 | TRBJ2-1 | many | TRBV28 | TGTGCCAGCACCCTCCAGAGAGGGGGCCCGAGCAATGAGCAGTTCTTC | CASTLQRGGPSNEQFF
TRBD2 | TRBJ2-1 | few | TRBV27 | TGTGCCAGCAGATCAGCGGGAGGCTCCTACAATGAGCAGTTCTTC | CASRSAGGSYNEQFF
TRBD2 | TRBJ2-6 | many | TRBV2 | TGTGCCAGCATGAGGACTAGCGGCCCCTCTGGGGCCAACGTCCTGACTTTC | CASMRTSGPSGANVLTF
TRBD1 | TRBJ2-7 | many | TRBV11-3 | TGTGCCAGCAGCTCCCGGACAGGAAGATACGAGCAGTACTTC | CASSSRTGRYEQYF
TRBD2 | TRBJ2-7 | many | TRBV3-1 | TGTGCCAGCAGCGGGTCCCGGACTAGCGGTACCTACGAGCAGTACTTC | CASSGSRTSGTYEQYF
. | TRBJ1-3 | many | TRBV14 | TGTGCCAGCAGCCAAGGGAACTTGTTCTCTGGAAACACCATATATTTT | CASSQGNLFSGNTIYF